The clone carrying this TCR beta chain was detected only once. What it recognizes is unknown. This entry is derived from a study of cytomegalovirus exposure and HLA in healthy donors. Study-wide results and limits: In an earlier analysis, most TCR beta V segments were productive about 87% or about 30% of the time. Researchers counted around 180 TCR beta chains as cytomegalovirus-associated. Later, an analysis showed that TCR beta chains associated with HLA were more clonally expanded than others that were equally common. A later analysis linked a missense variant in DCLRE1C to the trimming of TCR beta V and J genes.

Primers included in the PCR were 60 Vbeta and 13 Jbeta primers. TCRdb keeps only in-frame clones here, not all; method: immunoSEQ multiplex PCR. The table records 130,000 to 150,000 clones, over 60% of them present only once. V shed 7 bases and J 2 bases; nucleotides not matched to a gene: 4. The V gene's germline CDR1 is SQVTM and CDR2 ANQGSEA. This CDR3 is built from 12 residues. The specimen was PBMCs. The TCR comes from a middle-aged man in good health and CMV-seropositive. The chain employs TRBV29-1 and TRBJ2-7; the match to TRBD2 covers 8 bases. The DNA of the CDR3 is TGCAGCGCGTGGGGACTAGCCTACGAGCAGTACTTC. Residues: CSAWGLAYEQYF.